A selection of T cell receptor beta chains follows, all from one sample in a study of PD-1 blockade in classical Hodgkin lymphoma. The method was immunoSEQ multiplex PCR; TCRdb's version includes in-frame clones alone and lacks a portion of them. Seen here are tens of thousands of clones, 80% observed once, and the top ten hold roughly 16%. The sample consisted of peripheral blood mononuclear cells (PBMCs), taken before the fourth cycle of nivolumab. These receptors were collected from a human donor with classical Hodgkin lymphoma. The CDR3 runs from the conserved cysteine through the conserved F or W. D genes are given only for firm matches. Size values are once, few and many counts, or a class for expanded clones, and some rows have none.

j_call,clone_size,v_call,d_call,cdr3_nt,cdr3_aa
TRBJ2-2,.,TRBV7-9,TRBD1,TGTGCCAGCAGCTTTCAACAGGGGGCCGCCACCGGGGAGCTGTTTTTT,CASSFQQGAATGELFF
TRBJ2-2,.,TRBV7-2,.,TGTGCCAGCAGCAGGACAATGAACACCGGGGAGCTGTTTTTT,CASSRTMNTGELFF
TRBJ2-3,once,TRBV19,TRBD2,TGTGCCAGTAGTCTAGGACTAGCGACAGATACGCAGTATTTT,CASSLGLATDTQYF
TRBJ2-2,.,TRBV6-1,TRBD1,TGTGCCAGCAGTGGGAAACCGGGACAGGCTCCGAACACCGGGGAGCTGTTTTTT,CASSGKPGQAPNTGELFF
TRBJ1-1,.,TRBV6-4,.,TGTGCCAGCAGTGAGGGTCGGAACACTGAAGCTTTCTTT,CASSEGRNTEAFF
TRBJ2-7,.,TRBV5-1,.,TGCGCCAGCAGCCAACAGGGCTGGTTAGACGAGCAGTACTTC,CASSQQGWLDEQYF
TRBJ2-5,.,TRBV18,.,TGTGCCAGCTCACCGCCCTCCAGAGGGTTGGAGACCCAGTACTTC,CASSPPSRGLETQYF
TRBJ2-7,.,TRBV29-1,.,TGCAGCGCCACCCGGGCTGACAACTCCTACGAGCAGTACTTC,CSATRADNSYEQYF
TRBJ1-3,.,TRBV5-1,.,TGCGCCAGCAGCTTGTCCCCGATCCAGGGGTCGGGGAACACCATATATTTT,CASSLSPIQGSGNTIYF
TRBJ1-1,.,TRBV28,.,TGTGCCAGCAGTTTAGAGGGAGAGGAAGCTTTCTTT,CASSLEGEEAFF
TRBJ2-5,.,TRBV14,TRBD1,TGTGCCAGCAGCCACCGACAGGGAATGGGAGAGACCCAGTACTTC,CASSHRQGMGETQYF
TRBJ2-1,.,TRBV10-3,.,TGTGCCATCAGCCCGGGACGGTACAATGAGCAGTTCTTC,CAISPGRYNEQFF
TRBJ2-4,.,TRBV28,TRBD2,TGTGCCAGCAGCCTAGCGGGAGGTGGCTACCCCAAAAACATTCAGTACTTC,CASSLAGGGYPKNIQYF
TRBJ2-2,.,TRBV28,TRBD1,TGTGCCAGCAGTTCGCCCGGGACAGGGCGGACCGGGGAGCTGTTTTTT,CASSSPGTGRTGELFF
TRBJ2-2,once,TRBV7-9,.,TGTGCCAGCAGCTTAGGAGGTGGCTCCACCGGGGAGCTGTTTTTT,CASSLGGGSTGELFF
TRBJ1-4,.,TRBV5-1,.,TGCGCCAGCAGCCCAGGACAGATTGTGACAACTAATGAAAAACTGTTTTTT,CASSPGQIVTTNEKLFF
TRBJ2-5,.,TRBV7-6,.,TGTGCCAGCAGCGAGACCTGGGTCGGTTATCCAGAGACCCAGTACTTC,CASSETWVGYPETQYF
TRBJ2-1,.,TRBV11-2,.,TGTGCCAGCAGCTTAGATGGGGGCCTTTACAATGAGCAGTTCTTC,CASSLDGGLYNEQFF
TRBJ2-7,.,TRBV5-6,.,TGTGCCAGCAGCTTGGGAGGGGCAAAGGGCGAGCAGTACTTC,CASSLGGAKGEQYF
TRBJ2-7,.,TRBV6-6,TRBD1,TGTGCCAGCAGTCCCCAATTGACAGGGAGCTACGAGCAGTACTTC,CASSPQLTGSYEQYF
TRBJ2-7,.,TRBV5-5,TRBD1,TGTGCCAGCAGTCGGGGACAGTACGAGCAGTACTTC,CASSRGQYEQYF
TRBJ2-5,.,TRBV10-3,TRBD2,TGTGCCATCAGTGAGTCCGCGGGAGTAGAGACCCAGTACTTC,CAISESAGVETQYF
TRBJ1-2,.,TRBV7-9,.,TGTGCCAGCAGCACGGCAGGGCGTAGTTATGGCTACACCTTC,CASSTAGRSYGYTF
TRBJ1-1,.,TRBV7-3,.,TGTGCCAGCAGCGGGGGACCTTACGACACTGAAGCTTTCTTT,CASSGGPYDTEAFF
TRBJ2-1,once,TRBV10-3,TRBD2,TGTGCCATCAGTAAGGGACTAGCGGGAGTGGGGGCCTACAATGAGCAGTTCTTC,CAISKGLAGVGAYNEQFF
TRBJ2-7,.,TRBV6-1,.,TGTGCCAGCAGTGAAAACACAGGAGGCTACGAGCAGTACTTC,CASSENTGGYEQYF
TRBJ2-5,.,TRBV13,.,TGTGCCAGCAGCAATTACGGTGGGACCCAGTACTTC,CASSNYGGTQYF
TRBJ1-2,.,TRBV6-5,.,TGTGCCAGCAGTTACTACGGCAGGGCGGGCGGCTACACCTTC,CASSYYGRAGGYTF
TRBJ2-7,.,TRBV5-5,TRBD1,TGTGCCAGCAGCCGGACAGGGGGAAGCTACGAGCAGTACTTC,CASSRTGGSYEQYF
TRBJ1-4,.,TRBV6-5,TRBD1,TGTGCCAGCAGTCGACAGGGGGCTAATGAAAAACTGTTTTTT,CASSRQGANEKLFF
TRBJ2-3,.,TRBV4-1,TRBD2,TGCGCCAGCAGCCAAGGACTAGCGGGAGGAACGCAGTATTTT,CASSQGLAGGTQYF
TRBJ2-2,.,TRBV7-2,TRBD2,TGTGCCAGCAGCTTTCGGACGCTAGCGGGAGTGGTCGGGGAGCTGTTTTTT,CASSFRTLAGVVGELFF
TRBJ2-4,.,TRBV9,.,TGTGCCAGCAGCGGGGACGGACCGAAAAACATTCAGTACTTC,CASSGDGPKNIQYF
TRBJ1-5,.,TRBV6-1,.,TGTGCCAGCAGTGAGCGGGAGGAGGATCAGCCCCAGCATTTT,CASSEREEDQPQHF
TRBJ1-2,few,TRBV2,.,TGTGCCAGCTCATTCGGGACTATTTCCAGCTATGGCTACACCTTC,CASSFGTISSYGYTF
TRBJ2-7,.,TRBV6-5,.,TGTGCCAGCAGTTACTCTGGGGTGGACTACGAGCAGTACTTC,CASSYSGVDYEQYF
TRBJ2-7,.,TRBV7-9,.,TGTGCCAGCAGCGTAGGGTCGGGGGAGCAGTACTTC,CASSVGSGEQYF
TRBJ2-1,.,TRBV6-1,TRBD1,TGTGCCAGCAGTGAAGGGACAGGGGTTTTGGAGCAGTTCTTC,CASSEGTGVLEQFF
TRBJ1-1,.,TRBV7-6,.,TGTGCCAGCAAGGGCAGCCCGACCACTGAAGCTTTCTTT,CASKGSPTTEAFF